This note documents a single T cell receptor (beta chain) sequence. The data were taken from a study of cytomegalovirus exposure and HLA in healthy donors. PCR used 60 Vbeta primers and 13 Jbeta primers. Repertoires were generated with immunoSEQ multiplex PCR, while TCRdb's copy carries only in-frame clones and drops some. The sample includes about 160,000 clones, roughly 80% of them seen just once. The CDR3 sequence is 14 residues long. Between the trimmed V and J ends, which lost 3 bases and 1 base, there was a span of 6 bases. The germline gives CDR1 SEHNR, CDR2 FQNEAQ (reference sequence). The sequence was collected from a middle-aged man in good health and CMV-seropositive. Input material: PBMCs. The chain uses TRBV7-9 and TRBJ2-2; the D is unclear. CDR3 sequence: CASSFSRNTGELFF. CDR3 in DNA: TGTGCCAGCAGCTTTTCTCGGAACACCGGGGAGCTGTTTTTT.